Shown below are 16 T cell receptor beta chains from a single sample sequenced in a study of OX40 agonist ivuxolimab in advanced cancers. The table came from immunoSEQ multiplex PCR; TCRdb's copy has only in-frame clones and leaves some out. The table lists around 75,000 clones, about four fifths of them singletons. The specimen was CD4+ or CD8+ T cells sorted from blood, collected in a trial of the OX40 agonist ivuxolimab. These receptor sequences come from an adult with an advanced solid tumor such as melanoma, head and neck, liver or kidney cancer.

V gene TRBV5-6 combines with J gene TRBJ1-1; maybe TRBD1 (5 bases). Germline V lookup: CDR1 SGHDT, CDR2 YYEEEE. There are 12 residues in the CDR3. Trimming shortened V by 0 bases and J by 7 bases, and 7 bases separated the two germline ends. The CDR3 DNA sequence: TGTGCCAGCAGCTTGGTGGGGGGTGAAGCTTTCTTT. Protein sequence: CASSLVGGEAFF.

The chain recombines TRBV6-5 with TRBJ1-2; D possibly corresponds to TRBD1 (6 bases). Deletions cut 2 bases from V and 2 bases from J, with 6 bases between. CDR1 is MNHEY and CDR2 is SVGAGI in the germline V gene. The CDR3 totals 13 residues. The CDR3, as DNA: TGTGCCAGCAGTTACGGACAGAACTATGGCTACACCTTC. Translated: CASSYGQNYGYTF.

The chain employs TRBV11-2 and TRBJ1-1, with D maybe TRBD1 (5 bases). Looked up from germline, CDR1 is SGHAT and CDR2 is FQNNGV. Trimming pared 4 bases from V and 2 bases from J, leaving 8 bases between. This CDR3 contains 13 residues. For the CDR3, the DNA is TGTGCCAGCAGCTCCCGGACAAACACTGAAGCTTTCTTT. Its translation is CASSSRTNTEAFF.

This rearrangement joins TRBV21-1 to TRBJ2-5; the D call of TRBD1 is as the table states it, not checked on the DNA. TRBV21-1 is a pseudogene. This CDR3 has 12 amino acids. This CDR3 reads CASSKEGETQYF. The CDR3, as DNA: TGTGCCAGCAGCAAAGAGGGGGAGACCCAGTACTTC.

The J gene is TRBJ2-5, the V gene TRBV4-1; D possibly corresponds to TRBD1 (5 bases). This CDR3 is built from 12 residues. The germline V and J ends were trimmed by 3 bases and 4 bases, with 6 bases remaining between them. Per germline, CDR1 MGHRA and CDR2 YSYEKL. This chain's CDR3 is CASSQDTETQYF. The CDR3 nucleotides read TGCGCCAGCAGCCAGGACACAGAGACCCAGTACTTC.

The table lists this clone with a count of one. This chain links TRBV5-6 with TRBJ1-5; D gene uncertain. The germline V gene has CDR1 SGHDT and CDR2 YYEEEE. Trimming removed 3 bases from V and 8 bases from J, with 9 bases in between. The CDR3 has 12 amino acids. In DNA form, the CDR3 reads TGTGCCAGCAGCTCCCTTTTTGAGCCCCAGCATTTT. As protein: CASSSLFEPQHF.

CDR3 sequence (DNA): TGTGCCAGCAGCTTGGCAGGGACTAGCGGGGCCGGGGAGCTGTTTTTT. Translating gives CASSLAGTSGAGELFF. The chain is built from TRBV5-6 and TRBJ2-2, with 13 positions matching TRBD2. The CDR3 loop spans 16 amino acids. CDR1 is SGHDT and CDR2 is YYEEEE in the germline V gene. Losses at the gene ends were 0 bases for V and 6 bases for J; bases not matched to a gene: 2.

The J gene is TRBJ2-1, the V gene TRBV11-1, with 9 nucleotides matching TRBD1. The trim removed 6 bases at V and 6 bases at J, leaving 12 bases unmatched. The CDR3 is 16 residues long. From germline, CDR1 is SGHAT and CDR2 FQDESV (reference sequence). The CDR3 loop is CASSYYRDRVRNEQFF. CDR3 DNA sequence: TGTGCCAGCAGTTACTACCGGGACAGGGTTCGCAATGAGCAGTTCTTC.

The chain is built from TRBV2 and TRBJ2-5; no definite D call. This CDR3 is 11 amino acids long. Trimming took off 5 bases at V and 5 bases at J, with 6 bases between the two ends. CDR1 is SNHLY and CDR2 is FYNNEI in the germline V gene. The CDR3 coding sequence is TGTGCCAGCAGTAAGGAGGAGACCCAGTACTTC. Protein sequence: CASSKEETQYF.

This rearrangement joins TRBV27 to TRBJ2-2; 9 bases match TRBD2. From germline, CDR1 is MNHEY and CDR2 SMNVEV (reference sequence). The J segment lost 1 base and the V segment lost 7 bases, leaving 16 bases of the junction unmatched. This CDR3 contains 19 residues. In DNA, the CDR3 is TGTGCCAGCACTCATCAGGGAAGGCTACTAGCGGGGAACACCGGGGAGCTGTTTTTT. Its translation: CASTHQGRLLAGNTGELFF.

This clone appeared a single time. The rearrangement joins TRBV5-5 to TRBJ1-6, with TRBD1 matching 7 bases. With 1 base clipped from V and 5 bases from J, the junction kept 3 bases outside the gene matches. The V gene's germline CDR1 is SGHKS and CDR2 YYEKEE (reference sequence). This CDR3 is 15 amino acids long. The CDR3 bases are TGTGCCAGCAGCTTGAAGGGGGCCGATAATTCACCCCTCCACTTT. This translates into CASSLKGADNSPLHF.

The V call is TRBV7-9, the J call TRBJ1-1; the D is unclear. The germline V and J ends were trimmed by 3 bases and 2 bases, with 13 bases remaining between them. This CDR3 region has 15 residues. Germline lookup yields CDR1 SEHNR and CDR2 FQNEAQ (reference sequence). The CDR3, as DNA: TGTGCCAGCAGCTTGTCGGCAGCAGGAAACACTGAAGCTTTCTTT. Translation gives CASSLSAAGNTEAFF. Variable domain in full (rest from reference TRBV7-9 and TRBJ1-1): DTGVSQNPRHKITKRGQNVTFRCDPISEHNRLYWYRQTLGQGPEFLTYFQNEAQLEKSRLLSDRFSAERPKGSFSTLEIQRTEQGDSAMYLCASSLSAAGNTEAFFGQGTRLTVV.

This chain joins TRBV9 and TRBJ1-5; 7 nucleotides align to TRBD1. V was pared by 1 base and J by 8 bases, with 9 bases of the junction left unmatched. Germline assignment: CDR1 SGDLS and CDR2 YYNGEE. The CDR3 sequence is 15 residues long. CDR3 protein: CASSVWGQTNKPQHF. CDR3 in DNA: TGTGCCAGCAGCGTATGGGGACAGACGAACAAGCCCCAGCATTTT.

The CDR3 sequence: CASEKGQDFNEQFF. The CDR3 DNA is TGTGCCAGCGAAAAGGGACAGGACTTCAATGAGCAGTTCTTC. The chain joins TRBV13 to TRBJ2-1; 8 bases agree with TRBD1. Germline values: CDR1 PRHDT, CDR2 FYEKMQ (reference sequence). The V gene end was trimmed by 8 bases and the J gene end by 6 bases; junction bases not matched to a gene: 9. There are 14 residues in the CDR3.

The chain has TRBV18 and TRBJ2-2, with 7 bases aligning to TRBD1. V shed 3 bases, J shed 2 bases, and the junction held 3 bases outside the gene matches. CDR1 KGHSH and CDR2 LQKENI come from the germline V gene. The CDR3 extends over 15 amino acids. The CDR3, as DNA: TGTGCCAGCTCACCCCGGGACAGTAACACCGGGGAGCTGTTTTTT. Protein: CASSPRDSNTGELFF.

The chain uses TRBV11-3 and TRBJ2-3; 9 nucleotides agree with TRBD2. This CDR3 is 15 amino acids long. Germline V gene data show CDR1 as SGHNT and CDR2 as YENEEA. Trimming removed 2 bases from V and 4 bases from J; junction bases left unmatched: 4. The CDR3 DNA is TGTGCCAGCAGCTTACGGGGCGGGGGGGCAGATACGCAGTATTTT. This encodes CASSLRGGGADTQYF.